A selection of T cell receptor beta chains follows, all from one sample in a study of blood T cells in healthy people across ages. TCRdb re-analysed the 5' RACE reads in MiXCR, keeping a single row per CDR3 protein. Seen here are over a million distinct CDR3 sequences, 20% to 25% observed once, and the top ten hold 0.75%. This sample also belongs to another study, concerning T cells of mothers and their children.

The sample comprised blood. These TCRs come from a girl aged 2-9 years in good health. Each CDR3 is given without its conserved first and last residue. Fields, in order: J gene, V gene, CDR3 protein.

J: .; V: TRBV28; CDR3: ASSLGNVRGQY
J: TRBJ2-5; V: TRBV28; CDR3: ASSAQGFVGTQY
J: TRBJ1-2; V: TRBV7-2; CDR3: ASSLASINYGYT
J: TRBJ1-4; V: TRBV6-2/TRBV6-3; CDR3: ASSYRPRGLTTNEKLF
J: TRBJ2-7; V: TRBV3-1; CDR3: ASSQDTRWEQY
J: TRBJ2-1; V: TRBV29-1; CDR3: SVEGPNYNEQF
J: TRBJ1-1; V: TRBV20-1; CDR3: SARVPQGPYEAF
J: TRBJ2-3; V: TRBV24-1; CDR3: ATSEPARGTDTQY
J: TRBJ1-1; V: TRBV28; CDR3: ASRILRGTEAF
J: TRBJ2-4; V: TRBV6-5; CDR3: ASSYGGVGY
J: .; V: TRBV14; CDR3: ASSQEILAGEPYEQF
J: TRBJ2-5; V: TRBV28; CDR3: ASTTPTPGEQY
J: TRBJ2-2; V: TRBV20-1; CDR3: SAQKSGSTGELF
J: TRBJ2-7; V: TRBV5-4; CDR3: ASSLIWAPYEQY
J: TRBJ1-6; V: TRBV7-8; CDR3: ASSPETGFNSPLH
J: TRBJ2-3; V: TRBV4-2; CDR3: ASSQAALSPDTQY
J: TRBJ2-5; V: TRBV20-1; CDR3: SARTGRARGFAQY